This T cell receptor (beta chain) was sequenced in a study of a mutant IDH1 vaccine in newly diagnosed glioma. Study-level information: The V12 visit happened in week 35, and the V13 visit happened in week 47. Study outcomes and limitations: Top peripheral T cell clonotype shifts appeared unrelated to pseudoprogression.

As regards this clone: As yet, its antigen is unknown.

Only in-frame clones appear in the TCRdb table, and some are missing; sequencing was by immunoSEQ multiplex PCR. The sample carries about 48,000 clones, 70% to 85% recorded once. Germline V gene lookup returns CDR1 DFQATT and CDR2 SNEGSKA (reference sequence). This CDR3 has 10 residues. The sample's time point: week 35, safety follow-up. Topical imiquimod accompanied each vaccine dose, which consisted of 300 ug of mutant IDH1 20-mer peptide. The sequencing here drew on PBMCs, taken from a glioma patient whose treatment included an IDH1 peptide vaccine. J is TRBJ1-2 and V is TRBV20-1; 7 bases align to TRBD1. The sequence was obtained from a man aged 35-49 years with glioma. The DNA of the CDR3 is TGCAGCACAGGGGCCCCTAGCTACACCTTC. This encodes CSTGAPSYTF.